This T cell receptor (beta chain) was recovered during a study of T cell responses to AZD1222 COVID-19 vaccine (dated by TCRdb to 2020 to 2023). For context, the study as a whole: A total of approximately 250 trial participants underwent TCR sequencing, of whom some 200 had received two doses of AZD1222 and about 26 had received two doses of the MenACWY control vaccine. Enrollment into the trials was organized by age into subgroups of 18-55, 56-69 and 70-plus years, and those subgroups contained approximately 160, 26 and 62 TCR-sequenced participants, respectively.

The sample's time point, from its label and the paper: about 28 days (+/-7) after the second vaccine dose. AZD1222 recipients with second doses at about 4 weeks or about 12 weeks were pooled, because spike-specific TCR depth and breadth did not differ between schedules. Samples from vaccinated people were obtained from the UK trials COV001 and COV002, which included a single-blind randomized controlled phase 2/3 trial of AZD1222 (ChAdOx1 nCoV-19) in healthy adults. Trial participant PBMC samples were collected at day 0 and day 28 after the second dose for TCRbeta chain sequencing. This clone is a singleton in its sample. The antigen it binds to is not known. No much larger clone exists at a distance of one base, and base qualities are not known. The CDR3 regions of human TCRbeta chains were analyzed by immunosequencing. The paper's processing steps were these. TCRs in the repertoires were matched against a reference library of SARS-CoV-2-specific TCRs that had been generated with the MIRA antigen-specificity platform. Breadth was defined as the fraction of unique TCRs that were SARS-CoV-2-associated, and depth was defined as the fraction of total T cells that were SARS-CoV-2-associated. Using the MIRA data, each spike-specific TCR was assigned both to the spike region to which the TCR was reactive and to a CD4 or CD8 class. Log10-transformed breadth and depth values were compared by one-way ANOVA with Sidak's multiple comparisons tests. TCRdb's version of the immuneACCESS table is confined to in-frame rearrangements and falls short of the full clone set. An unresolved V gene accounts for under half of the shortfall where checked; the remainder is of unknown origin. V, J and clone size derive from that table, while D and trimming were established from the DNA sequence. This sample comprises 150,000 to 200,000 clones, 80% to 95% of them detected only once. The biggest ten clones account for roughly 1.3% of the sample.

Results and caveats for the whole study, not just this receptor: In the small 56-69-year group, the increase in depth fell short of significance, most likely because of low power. Conclusions about previously exposed vaccinees are limited because only six or seven AZD1222 recipients were SARS-CoV-2 seropositive at baseline. Participants were mostly white British, with more females than males. The authors suggested clonal diversity may have been underestimated. Reportedly, close to half of the unique spike-specific TCRs recognized epitopes lying outside the regions that are mutated in the B.1.351 and B.1.1.7 variants. After two AZD1222 doses, both the breadth and the depth of spike-specific TCRs were significantly higher than at day 0 and than in MenACWY recipients. CD4 TCRs associated with the vaccine covered the entire spike protein, and the dominant responses were in regions 160-218 and 743-854. Because no day 14 peak-response samples were available, the repertoires could be characterized only after the peak T cell response.

From a lookup of the germline V gene, CDR1 and CDR2 are KGHSH and LQKENI. Inclusive of the bounding cysteine and phenylalanine, the CDR3 is 15 residues long. The CDR3 DNA has 45 bases and is translated from base 1. V loses 5 bases at its end and J loses 9 bases; junction bases beyond the gene matches: 13. The rearrangement joined TRBV18 to TRBJ2-5, with TRBD2 matching 9 junction bases. Sequencing was performed on peripheral blood, taken 28 days after the second AZD1222 dose. The source is an adult who received the AZD1222 COVID-19 vaccine. The nucleotide sequence is TGTGCCAGCTCAGCCTCCGGGACTAGCCAGCGGGCCCAGTACTTC. Its amino acids are CASSASGTSQRAQYF. With the rest looked up from the reference TRBV18 and TRBJ2-5 genes rather than sequenced, the full variable domain is NAGVMQNPRHLVRRRGQEARLRCSPMKGHSHVYWYRQLPEEGLKFMVYLQKENIIDESGMPKERFSAEFPKEGPSILRIQQVVRGDSAAYFCASSASGTSQRAQYFGPGTRLLVL.